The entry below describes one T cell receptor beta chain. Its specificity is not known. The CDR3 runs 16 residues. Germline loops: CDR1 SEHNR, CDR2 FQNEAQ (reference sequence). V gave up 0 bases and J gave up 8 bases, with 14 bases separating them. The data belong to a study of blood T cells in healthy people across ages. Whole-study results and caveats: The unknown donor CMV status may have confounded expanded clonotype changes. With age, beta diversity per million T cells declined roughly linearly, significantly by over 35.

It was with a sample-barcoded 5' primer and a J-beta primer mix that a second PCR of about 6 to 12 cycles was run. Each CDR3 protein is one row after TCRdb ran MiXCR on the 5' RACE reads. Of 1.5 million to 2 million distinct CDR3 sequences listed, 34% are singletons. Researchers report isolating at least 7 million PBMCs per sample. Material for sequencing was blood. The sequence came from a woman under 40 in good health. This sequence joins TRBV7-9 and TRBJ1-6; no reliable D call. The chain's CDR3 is CASSLARPGWDSPLHF. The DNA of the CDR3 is TGTGCCAGCAGCTTAGCCCGGCCAGGTTGGGATTCACCCCTCCACTTT.